This is a list of T cell receptor beta chains from one sample in a study of cytomegalovirus exposure and HLA in healthy donors. Using immunoSEQ multiplex PCR, the repertoire was profiled, and TCRdb retains in-frame clones only, with some absent. The top ten hold approximately 1.3% of the sample, which has more than 150,000 clones, 81% seen once. Sequencing was carried out using PBMCs. The receptors were gathered from a middle-aged man in good health and CMV-seropositive. CDR3s include the opening cysteine and the closing phenylalanine or tryptophan. The D gene is left open where the match is weak. Clone size is shown for a subset of rows, as once, few, many or a class of expanded clone.

J	V	D	size	CDR3	DNA
TRBJ2-7	TRBV4-2	TRBD2	.	CASSPKAREAYEQYF	TGTGCCAGCAGCCCTAAGGCGCGGGAGGCATACGAGCAGTACTTC
TRBJ2-3	TRBV7-3	TRBD1	few	CASSPRGNTDTQYF	TGTGCCAGCAGTCCCAGGGGGAACACAGATACGCAGTATTTT
TRBJ1-1	TRBV14	TRBD1	.	CASSLLLGQGVTEAFF	TGTGCCAGCAGCCTTTTGCTGGGACAGGGGGTGACTGAAGCTTTCTTT
TRBJ2-7	TRBV28	TRBD2	.	CASSLGLGTYEQYF	TGTGCCAGCAGTTTGGGACTAGGGACCTACGAGCAGTACTTC
TRBJ2-7	TRBV27	TRBD2	.	CASSVGTSGIHEQYF	TGTGCCAGCAGTGTGGGGACTAGCGGGATCCACGAGCAGTACTTC
TRBJ2-2	TRBV13	.	few	CASSSPRGAGELFF	TGTGCCAGCAGCTCCCCGCGCGGGGCCGGGGAGCTGTTTTTT
TRBJ2-3	TRBV6-5	.	.	CASSFRQRTDTQYF	TGTGCCAGCAGTTTTCGACAGCGCACAGATACGCAGTATTTT
TRBJ2-7	TRBV15	TRBD1	.	CATSRRTGDSSYEQYF	TGTGCCACCAGCAGACGTACAGGGGACAGCTCCTACGAGCAGTACTTC
TRBJ1-6	TRBV19	.	.	CASSRGGQNSPLHF	TGTGCCAGTAGTAGGGGGGGGCAAAATTCACCCCTCCACTTT
TRBJ2-7	TRBV6-5	.	.	CASSLRGATYEQYF	TGTGCCAGCAGTTTACGCGGGGCTACCTACGAGCAGTACTTC
TRBJ1-1	TRBV7-9	.	.	CASSLPSYTEAFF	TGTGCCAGCAGCTTACCATCATACACTGAAGCTTTCTTT
TRBJ2-1	TRBV9	TRBD2	.	CASSPWGREGDEQFF	TGTGCCAGCAGCCCCTGGGGGCGGGAGGGGGATGAGCAGTTCTTC
TRBJ2-3	TRBV7-2	TRBD1	.	CASSPTGTDTQYF	TGTGCCAGCAGCCCGACAGGGACAGATACGCAGTATTTT
TRBJ1-4	TRBV29-1	TRBD1	.	CSVLRTGQDEKLFF	TGCAGCGTACTAAGGACAGGGCAGGATGAAAAACTGTTTTTT
TRBJ2-7	TRBV18	.	few	CASSRRTDEQYF	TGTGCCAGCTCACGGAGGACAGACGAGCAGTACTTC
TRBJ1-1	TRBV28	TRBD1	few	CASTVTGGIPEAFF	TGTGCCAGCACCGTGACAGGGGGCATCCCTGAAGCTTTCTTT
TRBJ2-1	TRBV6-5	TRBD2	.	CASSSERGSYNEQFF	TGTGCCAGCAGTTCCGAGCGGGGATCCTACAATGAGCAGTTCTTC
TRBJ2-1	TRBV10-3	TRBD1	.	CAISQGTGLTYNEQFF	TGTGCCATCAGTCAAGGGACAGGGTTGACCTACAATGAGCAGTTCTTC
TRBJ2-7	TRBV28	TRBD2	.	CASKARGAGEYEQYF	TGTGCCAGCAAAGCCCGCGGAGCGGGGGAGTACGAGCAGTACTTC
TRBJ2-1	TRBV9	TRBD2	once	CASSGSVQRGNEQFF	TGTGCCAGCAGCGGCTCCGTACAGCGGGGCAATGAGCAGTTCTTC
TRBJ1-6	TRBV6-5	TRBD1	.	CASSYSRQGYSPLHF	TGTGCCAGCAGTTACTCGAGACAGGGGTATTCACCCCTCCACTTT
TRBJ1-1	TRBV10-2	.	once	CASRSTQANTEAFF	TGCGCCAGCAGGTCCACGCAGGCGAACACTGAAGCTTTCTTT
TRBJ1-4	TRBV29-1	TRBD1	.	CSVEDRQGASNEKLFF	TGCAGCGTTGAAGATCGACAGGGGGCTTCTAATGAAAAACTGTTTTTT
TRBJ2-7	TRBV5-1	TRBD1	.	CAIPHDRASDYSYEQYF	TGCGCCATCCCTCACGACAGGGCCAGTGATTACTCCTATGAGCAGTACTTC
TRBJ1-4	TRBV6-6	TRBD1	.	CASSPRQGGEKLFF	TGTGCCAGCAGTCCCCGGCAGGGGGGAGAAAAACTGTTTTTT
TRBJ1-5	TRBV7-8	TRBD1	.	CASSLLARGLIEGNQPQHF	TGTGCCAGCAGCTTACTCGCCAGGGGGTTAATAGAGGGCAATCAGCCCCAGCATTTT
TRBJ1-5	TRBV7-2	TRBD1	.	CASSLTQGKQPQHF	TGTGCCAGCAGCTTGACACAGGGGAAACAGCCCCAGCATTTT
TRBJ2-7	TRBV2	TRBD2	.	CASRTRSLAGSSYEQYF	TGTGCCAGCCGAACTAGAAGTCTAGCGGGGAGCTCCTACGAGCAGTACTTC
TRBJ1-2	TRBV6-1	.	.	CASKLRGGYTF	TGTGCCAGCAAACTACGCGGTGGCTACACCTTC
TRBJ2-4	TRBV30	.	.	CAWSTGGGPKNIQYF	TGTGCCTGGAGTACTGGGGGAGGACCCAAAAACATTCAGTACTTC
TRBJ2-1	TRBV7-6	TRBD2	once	CASSARTSGRLSSYNEQFF	TGTGCCAGCAGCGCGCGGACTAGCGGGAGGCTAAGCTCCTACAATGAGCAGTTCTTC
TRBJ2-3	TRBV23-1	.	.	CASSPSGTDTQYF	TGCGCCAGCAGTCCTTCTGGCACAGATACGCAGTATTTT
TRBJ2-5	TRBV5-1	.	.	CASRLGSVETQYF	TGCGCCAGCAGGCTCGGGAGTGTGGAGACCCAGTACTTC
TRBJ2-3	TRBV27	.	.	CASSLGGGTDTQYF	TGTGCCAGCAGTTTAGGGGGCGGCACAGATACGCAGTATTTT
TRBJ1-1	TRBV14	.	.	CASSQSTSEAFF	TGTGCCAGCAGCCAATCGACTTCTGAAGCTTTCTTT
TRBJ1-5	TRBV5-6	.	.	CASSLSGSYSNQPQHF	TGTGCCAGCAGCTTGTCGGGATCATATAGCAATCAGCCCCAGCATTTT
TRBJ2-3	TRBV5-1	TRBD2	few	CASSPGLAGALNTDTQYF	TGCGCCAGCAGCCCCGGACTAGCGGGAGCTCTTAACACAGATACGCAGTATTTT
TRBJ1-6	TRBV9	TRBD1	.	CASSPRGQSINSPLHF	TGTGCCAGCAGCCCCAGGGGACAGAGCATTAATTCACCCCTCCACTTT
TRBJ2-3	TRBV7-3	.	.	CASSPRRSSDTQYF	TGTGCCAGCAGCCCCCGGAGGTCATCAGATACGCAGTATTTT
TRBJ1-3	TRBV7-6	TRBD1	.	CASSPTGGLSSSSGNTIYF	TGTGCCAGCAGTCCCACAGGGGGCCTATCCTCTAGCTCTGGAAACACCATATATTTT
TRBJ1-1	TRBV28	.	.	CASSLVPEMNTEAFF	TGTGCCAGCAGTTTAGTCCCGGAGATGAACACTGAAGCTTTCTTT
TRBJ2-1	TRBV15	TRBD2	.	CATSRDRPASGRDNEQFF	TGTGCCACCAGCAGAGATCGGCCGGCTAGCGGGAGGGACAATGAGCAGTTCTTC
TRBJ2-1	TRBV5-1	TRBD2	.	CASMGLAGAGNEQFF	TGCGCCAGCATGGGACTAGCGGGAGCGGGAAATGAGCAGTTCTTC
TRBJ2-2	TRBV15	TRBD1	.	CATSDGDRNTGELFF	TGTGCCACCAGCGACGGGGACAGAAACACCGGGGAGCTGTTTTTT
TRBJ2-1	TRBV25-1	TRBD2	.	CASGRLAAYNEQFF	TGTGCCAGCGGACGACTAGCGGCCTACAATGAGCAGTTCTTC
TRBJ2-7	TRBV10-2	.	.	CASSLTGIYEQYF	TGCGCCAGCAGCCTAACAGGGATCTACGAGCAGTACTTC
TRBJ2-2	TRBV4-3	.	.	CASSQATREGELFF	TGCGCCAGCAGCCAGGCAACTAGAGAGGGGGAGCTGTTTTTT
TRBJ2-6	TRBV11-2	.	.	CASSPGWGAGANVLTF	TGTGCCAGCAGCCCGGGATGGGGAGCCGGGGCCAACGTCCTGACTTTC
TRBJ2-7	TRBV28	TRBD1	.	CASSLKVTGAPYEQYF	TGTGCCAGCAGTTTAAAGGTGACAGGGGCCCCCTACGAGCAGTACTTC
TRBJ1-2	TRBV7-9	TRBD1	.	CASSPFRGAVGYTF	TGTGCCAGCAGCCCATTCAGGGGGGCTGTTGGCTACACCTTC
TRBJ2-5	TRBV5-4	TRBD1	.	CASSWGQGWQETQYF	TGTGCCAGCAGCTGGGGACAGGGGTGGCAAGAGACCCAGTACTTC
TRBJ2-2	TRBV5-1	TRBD1	.	CASRDRVATGELFF	TGCGCCAGTAGGGACAGGGTGGCCACCGGGGAGCTGTTTTTT